The rows below give T cell receptor beta chains drawn from one sample of a study of blood T cell repertoires in COVID-19. Clones were read by immunoSEQ multiplex PCR, and TCRdb kept only the in-frame ones, dropping some. Of 470,000 or so clones in the sample, over 75% were seen once. Sequencing used peripheral blood. Receptor source: a human donor in a cohort sampled during active COVID-19. Each CDR3 is given with its conserved first and last residue. Fields, in order: V gene, J gene, D gene, clone size, CDR3 protein, CDR3 DNA. D genes are given only for firm matches. Clone size is not always given. Where it is, it says once, few, many or a class for expanded clones.

V gene: TRBV3-1/TRBV3-2
J gene: TRBJ2-5
D gene: TRBD1
clone size: -
CDR3 protein: CASSETGPQETQYF
CDR3 DNA: TGTGCCAGCAGCGAGACAGGGCCCCAAGAGACCCAGTACTTC

V gene: TRBV10-2
J gene: TRBJ1-2
D gene: TRBD1
clone size: -
CDR3 protein: CASGQGAYGYTF
CDR3 DNA: TGCGCCAGTGGACAGGGGGCCTATGGCTACACCTTC

V gene: TRBV20-1
J gene: TRBJ2-7
D gene: -
clone size: few
CDR3 protein: CSASGQVNEQYF
CDR3 DNA: TGCAGTGCTAGTGGTCAGGTAAACGAGCAGTACTTC

V gene: TRBV7-9
J gene: TRBJ2-7
D gene: TRBD1
clone size: once
CDR3 protein: CASSRQGYEQYF
CDR3 DNA: TGTGCCAGCAGCCGACAGGGATACGAGCAGTACTTC

V gene: TRBV19
J gene: TRBJ2-1
D gene: -
clone size: few
CDR3 protein: CASSIEVSSGNEQFF
CDR3 DNA: TGTGCCAGTAGTATAGAAGTCTCCAGTGGCAATGAGCAGTTCTTC

V gene: TRBV5-1
J gene: TRBJ1-4
D gene: -
clone size: -
CDR3 protein: CASSKGGLGEKLFF
CDR3 DNA: TGCGCCAGCAGCAAGGGAGGGTTAGGCGAAAAACTGTTTTTT

V gene: TRBV24-1
J gene: TRBJ2-2
D gene: TRBD1
clone size: -
CDR3 protein: CATSNPDRVTGELFF
CDR3 DNA: TGTGCCACCAGTAACCCCGACAGGGTCACCGGGGAGCTGTTTTTT

V gene: TRBV4-3
J gene: TRBJ2-3
D gene: TRBD1
clone size: -
CDR3 protein: CASSLAMGQGVSDTQYF
CDR3 DNA: TGCGCCAGCAGCCTGGCCATGGGACAGGGGGTCTCAGATACGCAGTATTTT

V gene: TRBV6-1
J gene: TRBJ2-5
D gene: -
clone size: -
CDR3 protein: CASSETHSQETQYF
CDR3 DNA: TGTGCCAGCAGTGAAACCCACAGCCAAGAGACCCAGTACTTC

V gene: TRBV3-1/TRBV3-2
J gene: TRBJ1-5
D gene: TRBD1
clone size: -
CDR3 protein: CASSQDGTGSPAQHF
CDR3 DNA: TGTGCCAGCAGCCAAGACGGGACAGGATCCCCAGCCCAGCATTTT

V gene: TRBV27
J gene: TRBJ1-5
D gene: -
clone size: -
CDR3 protein: CASSRRSNQPQHF
CDR3 DNA: TGTGCCAGCAGTCGGCGGAGCAATCAGCCCCAGCATTTT

V gene: TRBV28
J gene: TRBJ2-2
D gene: -
clone size: few
CDR3 protein: CASSYTTPGGSTGELFF
CDR3 DNA: TGTGCCAGCAGCTATACCACCCCAGGGGGGTCCACCGGGGAGCTGTTTTTT

V gene: TRBV2
J gene: TRBJ1-1
D gene: -
clone size: -
CDR3 protein: CASSRQVVNTEAFF
CDR3 DNA: TGTGCCAGCAGTCGACAGGTGGTGAACACTGAAGCTTTCTTT

V gene: TRBV6-5
J gene: TRBJ1-1
D gene: TRBD1
clone size: -
CDR3 protein: CASSYTNLQGAAFF
CDR3 DNA: TGTGCCAGCAGTTACACCAACCTACAGGGGGCCGCTTTCTTT

V gene: TRBV30
J gene: TRBJ1-2
D gene: -
clone size: -
CDR3 protein: CALHLPGLRNGYTF
CDR3 DNA: TGTGCCTTGCACTTACCGGGACTGAGGAATGGCTACACCTTC

V gene: TRBV7-9
J gene: TRBJ1-2
D gene: TRBD1
clone size: -
CDR3 protein: CASSLQGGYGYTF
CDR3 DNA: TGTGCCAGCAGCCTTCAGGGGGGCTATGGCTACACCTTC

V gene: TRBV10-3
J gene: TRBJ1-5
D gene: TRBD1
clone size: -
CDR3 protein: CAISEGGQPNQPQHF
CDR3 DNA: TGTGCCATCAGTGAGGGGGGACAGCCTAATCAGCCCCAGCATTTT

V gene: TRBV27
J gene: TRBJ1-4
D gene: -
clone size: -
CDR3 protein: CASSLQGREKLFF
CDR3 DNA: TGTGCCAGCAGTTTACAGGGTCGGGAAAAACTGTTTTTT

V gene: TRBV5-5
J gene: TRBJ1-1
D gene: -
clone size: -
CDR3 protein: CASSLKRLNTEAFF
CDR3 DNA: TGTGCCAGCAGTCTTAAACGGTTGAACACTGAAGCTTTCTTT

V gene: TRBV19
J gene: TRBJ2-7
D gene: TRBD1
clone size: -
CDR3 protein: CASSIGTGVSDEQYF
CDR3 DNA: TGTGCCAGTAGTATAGGAACAGGGGTGAGCGACGAGCAGTACTTC

V gene: TRBV7-3
J gene: TRBJ2-1
D gene: -
clone size: -
CDR3 protein: CASSLTLGGRNEQFF
CDR3 DNA: TGTGCCAGCAGCTTAACGTTGGGGGGTAGGAATGAGCAGTTCTTC

V gene: TRBV19
J gene: TRBJ2-3
D gene: -
clone size: -
CDR3 protein: CASSIGAGSTDTQYF
CDR3 DNA: TGTGCCAGTAGTATAGGAGCGGGTAGCACAGATACGCAGTATTTT

V gene: TRBV19
J gene: TRBJ1-2
D gene: -
clone size: once
CDR3 protein: CASSIAPRGGNYGYTF
CDR3 DNA: TGTGCCAGTAGTATAGCCCCTCGGGGGGGGAACTATGGCTACACCTTC

V gene: TRBV12-3/TRBV12-4
J gene: TRBJ1-5
D gene: -
clone size: -
CDR3 protein: CASSLWMGPQHF
CDR3 DNA: TGTGCCAGCAGTTTGTGGATGGGCCCCCAGCATTTT

V gene: TRBV7-2
J gene: TRBJ2-5
D gene: -
clone size: -
CDR3 protein: CASSLASGAQETQYF
CDR3 DNA: TGTGCCAGCAGCTTAGCCTCAGGGGCCCAAGAGACCCAGTACTTC

V gene: TRBV20-1
J gene: TRBJ2-2
D gene: -
clone size: -
CDR3 protein: CSASRQGNTGELFF
CDR3 DNA: TGCAGTGCTAGTAGGCAGGGAAACACCGGGGAGCTGTTTTTT

V gene: TRBV6-5
J gene: TRBJ2-5
D gene: -
clone size: -
CDR3 protein: CASSYRLAEQETQYF
CDR3 DNA: TGTGCCAGCAGTTACAGGCTGGCGGAACAAGAGACCCAGTACTTC

V gene: TRBV30
J gene: TRBJ1-1
D gene: -
clone size: -
CDR3 protein: CAWSGQPYSEAFF
CDR3 DNA: TGTGCCTGGAGTGGACAGCCTTATTCTGAAGCTTTCTTT

V gene: TRBV7-8
J gene: TRBJ2-7
D gene: -
clone size: -
CDR3 protein: CASSSRQQGTYEQYF
CDR3 DNA: TGTGCCAGCAGCTCGAGGCAGCAGGGCACCTACGAGCAGTACTTC

V gene: TRBV19
J gene: TRBJ2-3
D gene: -
clone size: -
CDR3 protein: CASSIVPLSTDTQYF
CDR3 DNA: TGTGCCAGTAGTATAGTCCCCCTTAGCACAGATACGCAGTATTTT

V gene: TRBV10-2
J gene: TRBJ2-7
D gene: -
clone size: -
CDR3 protein: CASSESPQIGYEQYF
CDR3 DNA: TGCGCCAGCAGTGAGTCGCCGCAGATTGGTTACGAGCAGTACTTC

V gene: TRBV6-5
J gene: TRBJ2-7
D gene: -
clone size: -
CDR3 protein: CASSVQETYYEQYF
CDR3 DNA: TGTGCCAGCAGCGTACAGGAGACTTACTACGAGCAGTACTTC

V gene: TRBV18
J gene: TRBJ2-5
D gene: TRBD2
clone size: -
CDR3 protein: CASSPTSGDQETQYF
CDR3 DNA: TGTGCCAGCTCACCAACTAGCGGGGACCAAGAGACCCAGTACTTC

V gene: TRBV19
J gene: TRBJ2-5
D gene: TRBD1
clone size: -
CDR3 protein: CASSANRGETQYF
CDR3 DNA: TGTGCCAGTAGTGCCAACAGGGGAGAGACCCAGTACTTC

V gene: TRBV7-6
J gene: TRBJ2-5
D gene: TRBD1
clone size: -
CDR3 protein: CASSPPTGVETQYF
CDR3 DNA: TGTGCCAGCAGCCCCCCCACAGGGGTAGAGACCCAGTACTTC

V gene: TRBV7-9
J gene: TRBJ1-3
D gene: -
clone size: once
CDR3 protein: CASRETGSGNTIYF
CDR3 DNA: TGTGCCAGCAGAGAGACAGGCTCTGGAAACACCATATATTTT

V gene: TRBV9
J gene: TRBJ1-1
D gene: -
clone size: -
CDR3 protein: CASSTNGGSTEAFF
CDR3 DNA: TGTGCCAGCAGCACTAATGGGGGGAGCACTGAAGCTTTCTTT

V gene: TRBV4-1
J gene: TRBJ2-7
D gene: -
clone size: -
CDR3 protein: CASSPVSSHEQYF
CDR3 DNA: TGCGCCAGCAGCCCTGTGAGCTCCCACGAGCAGTACTTC

V gene: TRBV2
J gene: TRBJ2-7
D gene: -
clone size: -
CDR3 protein: CASRRGSEWEQYF
CDR3 DNA: TGTGCCAGCAGAAGAGGGTCTGAGTGGGAGCAGTACTTC

V gene: TRBV7-2
J gene: TRBJ1-2
D gene: TRBD1
clone size: -
CDR3 protein: CASSPGTGGNYGYTF
CDR3 DNA: TGTGCCAGCAGCCCCGGGACAGGGGGGAACTATGGCTACACCTTC

V gene: TRBV19
J gene: TRBJ2-4
D gene: -
clone size: -
CDR3 protein: CASSPQGRGLYGAKNIQYF
CDR3 DNA: TGTGCCAGTAGCCCACAGGGACGTGGGCTCTACGGAGCCAAAAACATTCAGTACTTC

V gene: TRBV7-3
J gene: TRBJ2-7
D gene: TRBD1
clone size: -
CDR3 protein: CASSPKGQGWDEQYF
CDR3 DNA: TGTGCCAGCAGCCCGAAGGGACAGGGCTGGGACGAGCAGTACTTC

V gene: TRBV4-2
J gene: TRBJ2-4
D gene: -
clone size: -
CDR3 protein: CASSQEWSGWAKNIQYF
CDR3 DNA: TGTGCCAGCAGCCAAGAATGGAGCGGATGGGCCAAAAACATTCAGTACTTC

V gene: TRBV5-5
J gene: TRBJ2-7
D gene: TRBD1
clone size: -
CDR3 protein: CASSFTGDEQYF
CDR3 DNA: TGTGCCAGCAGCTTCACAGGGGACGAGCAGTACTTC

V gene: TRBV6-5
J gene: TRBJ1-1
D gene: -
clone size: -
CDR3 protein: CASSYLAGKMNTEAFF
CDR3 DNA: TGTGCCAGCAGTTACCTGGCAGGGAAGATGAACACTGAAGCTTTCTTT

V gene: TRBV3-1/TRBV3-2
J gene: TRBJ2-4
D gene: TRBD1
clone size: few
CDR3 protein: CASSPGTGDVDIQYF
CDR3 DNA: TGTGCCAGCAGCCCCGGGACAGGGGATGTAGACATTCAGTACTTC